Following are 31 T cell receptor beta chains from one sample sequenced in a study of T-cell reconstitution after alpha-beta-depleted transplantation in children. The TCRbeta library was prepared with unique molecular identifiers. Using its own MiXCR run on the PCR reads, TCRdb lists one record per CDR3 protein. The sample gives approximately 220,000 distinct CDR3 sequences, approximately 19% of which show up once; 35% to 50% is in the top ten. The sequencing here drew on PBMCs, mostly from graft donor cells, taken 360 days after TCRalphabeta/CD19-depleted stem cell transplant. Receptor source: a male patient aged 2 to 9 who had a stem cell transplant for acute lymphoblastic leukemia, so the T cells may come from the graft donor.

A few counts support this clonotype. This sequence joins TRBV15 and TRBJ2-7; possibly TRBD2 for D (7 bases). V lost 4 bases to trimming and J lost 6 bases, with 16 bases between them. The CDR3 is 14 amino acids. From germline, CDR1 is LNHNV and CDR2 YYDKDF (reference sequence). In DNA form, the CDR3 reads TGTGCCACCAGCAAAAACTCAGGGGAGGGCGAGCAGTACTTC. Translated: CATSKNSGEGEQYF.

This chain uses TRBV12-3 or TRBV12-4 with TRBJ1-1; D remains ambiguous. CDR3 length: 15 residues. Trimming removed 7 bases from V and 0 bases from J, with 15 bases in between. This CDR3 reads CASNLRTAMNTEAFF. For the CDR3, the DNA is TGTGCCAGCAACCTTAGGACGGCCATGAACACTGAAGCTTTCTTT.

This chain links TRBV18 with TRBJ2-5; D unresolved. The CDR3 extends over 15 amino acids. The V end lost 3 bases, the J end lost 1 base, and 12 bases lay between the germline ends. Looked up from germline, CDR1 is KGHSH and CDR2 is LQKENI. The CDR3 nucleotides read TGTGCCAGCTCACCGATCGAAGTTTTCCAAGAGACCCAGTACTTC. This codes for CASSPIEVFQETQYF.

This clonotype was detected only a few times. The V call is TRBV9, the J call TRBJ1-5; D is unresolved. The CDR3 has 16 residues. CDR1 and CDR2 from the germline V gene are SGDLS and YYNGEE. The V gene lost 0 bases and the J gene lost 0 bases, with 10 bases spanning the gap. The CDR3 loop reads CASSVGADASNQPQHF. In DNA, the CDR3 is TGTGCCAGCAGCGTAGGGGCAGATGCTAGCAATCAGCCCCAGCATTTT.

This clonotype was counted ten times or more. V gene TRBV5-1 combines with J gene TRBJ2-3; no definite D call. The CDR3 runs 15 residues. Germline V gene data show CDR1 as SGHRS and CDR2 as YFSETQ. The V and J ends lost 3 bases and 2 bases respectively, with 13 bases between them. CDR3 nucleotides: TGCGCCAGCAGCTGGCGTACTACGAACACAGATACGCAGTATTTT. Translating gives CASSWRTTNTDTQYF.

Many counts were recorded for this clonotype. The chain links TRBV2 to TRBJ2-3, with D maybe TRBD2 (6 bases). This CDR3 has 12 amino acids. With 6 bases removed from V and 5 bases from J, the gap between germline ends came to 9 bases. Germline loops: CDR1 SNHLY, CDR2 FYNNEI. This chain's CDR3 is CASSGDLDTQYF. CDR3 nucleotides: TGTGCCAGCAGCGGGGACTTAGATACGCAGTATTTT.

The chain's CDR3 is CASRPRDGETQYF. The CDR3 DNA reads TGTGCCAGCAGGCCTCGGGACGGAGAGACCCAGTACTTC. The chain has TRBV12-3 or TRBV12-4 and TRBJ2-5, with D tentatively TRBD1 or TRBD2 (5 bases each). CDR3 length: 13 residues. Trimming left V 6 bases short and J 4 bases short, with 12 bases between.

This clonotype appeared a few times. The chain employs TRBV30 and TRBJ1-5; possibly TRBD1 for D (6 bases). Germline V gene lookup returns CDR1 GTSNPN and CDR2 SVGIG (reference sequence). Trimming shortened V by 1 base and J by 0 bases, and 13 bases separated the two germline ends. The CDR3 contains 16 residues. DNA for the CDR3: TGTGCCTGGAGTGGCTGGACAGCGGATAGCAATCAGCCCCAGCATTTT. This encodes CAWSGWTADSNQPQHF.

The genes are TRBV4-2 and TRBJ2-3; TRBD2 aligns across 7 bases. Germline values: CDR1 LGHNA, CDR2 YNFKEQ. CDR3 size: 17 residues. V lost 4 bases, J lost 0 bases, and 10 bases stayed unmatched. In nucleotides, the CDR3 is TGTGCCAGCAGCCCACACACTAGCGACCCTAGCACAGATACGCAGTATTTT. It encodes CASSPHTSDPSTDTQYF.

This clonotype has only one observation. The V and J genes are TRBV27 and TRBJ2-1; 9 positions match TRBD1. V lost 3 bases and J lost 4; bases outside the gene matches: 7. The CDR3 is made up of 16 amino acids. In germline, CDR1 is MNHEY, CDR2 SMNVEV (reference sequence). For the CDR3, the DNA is TGTGCCAGCAGTTTTAATAAAGGACAGGGGTACAATGAGCAGTTCTTC. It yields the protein CASSFNKGQGYNEQFF.

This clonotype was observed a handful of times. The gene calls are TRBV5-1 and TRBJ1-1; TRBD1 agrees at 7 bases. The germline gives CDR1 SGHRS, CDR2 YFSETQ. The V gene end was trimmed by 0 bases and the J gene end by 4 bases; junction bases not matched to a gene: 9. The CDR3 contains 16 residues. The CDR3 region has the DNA TGCGCCAGCAGCTTGGCCGGGACAGACCGGGGCACTGAAGCTTTCTTT. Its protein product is CASSLAGTDRGTEAFF.

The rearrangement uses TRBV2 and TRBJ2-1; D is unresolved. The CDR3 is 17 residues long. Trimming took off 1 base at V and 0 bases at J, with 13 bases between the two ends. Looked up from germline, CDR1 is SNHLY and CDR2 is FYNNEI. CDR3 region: CASSEGQRLSSYNEQFF. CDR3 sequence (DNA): TGTGCCAGCAGTGAAGGCCAGCGCCTGAGCTCCTACAATGAGCAGTTCTTC.

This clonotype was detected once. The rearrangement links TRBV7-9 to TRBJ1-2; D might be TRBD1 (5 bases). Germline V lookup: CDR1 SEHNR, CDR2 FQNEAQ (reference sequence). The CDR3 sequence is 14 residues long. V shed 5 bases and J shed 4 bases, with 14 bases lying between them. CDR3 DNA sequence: TGTGCCAGCAGCCTTCAGGGCAGTCGCTATGGCTACACCTTC. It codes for CASSLQGSRYGYTF.

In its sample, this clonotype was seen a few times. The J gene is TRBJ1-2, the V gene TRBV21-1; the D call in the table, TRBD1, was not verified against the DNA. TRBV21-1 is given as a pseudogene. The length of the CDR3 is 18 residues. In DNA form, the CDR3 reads TGTGCCAGCAGCAATACGGGACAAGAACATTTAGCTAACTATGGCTACACCTTC. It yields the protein CASSNTGQEHLANYGYTF.

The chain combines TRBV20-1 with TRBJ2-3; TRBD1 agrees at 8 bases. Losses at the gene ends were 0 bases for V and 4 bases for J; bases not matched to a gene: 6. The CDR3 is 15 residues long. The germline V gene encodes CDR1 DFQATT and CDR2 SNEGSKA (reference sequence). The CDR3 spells CSARDGQGSPDTQYF. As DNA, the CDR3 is TGCAGTGCTAGAGATGGACAGGGCTCACCAGATACGCAGTATTTT.

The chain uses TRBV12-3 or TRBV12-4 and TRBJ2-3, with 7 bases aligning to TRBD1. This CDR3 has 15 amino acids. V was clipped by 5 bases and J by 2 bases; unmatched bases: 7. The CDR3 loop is CASSPWDRHTDTQYF. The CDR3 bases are TGTGCCAGCAGTCCGTGGGACAGACACACAGATACGCAGTATTTT.

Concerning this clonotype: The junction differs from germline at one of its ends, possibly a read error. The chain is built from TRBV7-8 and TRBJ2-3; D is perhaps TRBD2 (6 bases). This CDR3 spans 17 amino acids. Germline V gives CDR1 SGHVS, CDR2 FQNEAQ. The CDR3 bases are TGTGCCAGCAGCTTAGGGTCAGCAGGGAGGAGGAAAGATACGAAGTATTTT. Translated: CASSLGSAGRRKDTKYF.

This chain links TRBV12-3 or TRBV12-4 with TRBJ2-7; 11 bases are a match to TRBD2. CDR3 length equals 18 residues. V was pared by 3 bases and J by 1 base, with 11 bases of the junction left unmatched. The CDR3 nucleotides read TGTGCCAGCAGTTTTGAGTGGGCCGGGACTAGCGGATCCTACGAGCAGTACTTC. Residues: CASSFEWAGTSGSYEQYF.

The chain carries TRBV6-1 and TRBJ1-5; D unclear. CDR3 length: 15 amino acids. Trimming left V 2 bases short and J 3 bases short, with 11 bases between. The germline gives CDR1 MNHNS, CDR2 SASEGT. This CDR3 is CASSELSISNQPQHF. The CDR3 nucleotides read TGTGCCAGCAGTGAACTTTCCATTTCCAATCAGCCCCAGCATTTT.

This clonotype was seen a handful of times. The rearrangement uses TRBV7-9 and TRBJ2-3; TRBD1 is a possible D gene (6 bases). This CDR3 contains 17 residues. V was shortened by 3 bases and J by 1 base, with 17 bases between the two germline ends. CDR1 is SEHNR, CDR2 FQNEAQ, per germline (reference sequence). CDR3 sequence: CASSFSRTGNGTDTQYF. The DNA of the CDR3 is TGTGCCAGCAGCTTTTCGCGAACAGGGAACGGCACAGATACGCAGTATTTT.

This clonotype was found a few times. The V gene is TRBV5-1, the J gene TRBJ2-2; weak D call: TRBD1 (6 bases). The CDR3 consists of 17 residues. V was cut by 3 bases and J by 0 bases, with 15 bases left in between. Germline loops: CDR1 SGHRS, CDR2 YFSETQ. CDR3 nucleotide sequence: TGCGCCAGCAGCTCCGACCCGGGACAACCGAACACCGGGGAGCTGTTTTTT. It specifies CASSSDPGQPNTGELFF.

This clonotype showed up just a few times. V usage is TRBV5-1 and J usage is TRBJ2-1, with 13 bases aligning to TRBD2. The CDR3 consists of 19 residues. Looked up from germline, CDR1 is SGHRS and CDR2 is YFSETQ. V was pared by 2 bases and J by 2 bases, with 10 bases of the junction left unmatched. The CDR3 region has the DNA TGCGCCAGCAGCTTACAACGACTAGCGGGGGGACGGACCTACAATGAGCAGTTCTTC. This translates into CASSLQRLAGGRTYNEQFF. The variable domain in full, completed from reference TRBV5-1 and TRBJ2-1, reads KAGVTQTPRYLIKTRGQQVTLSCSPISGHRSVSWYQQTPGQGLQFLFEYFSETQRNKGNFPGRFSGRQFSNSRSEMNVSTLELGDSALYLCASSLQRLAGGRTYNEQFFGPGTRLTVL.

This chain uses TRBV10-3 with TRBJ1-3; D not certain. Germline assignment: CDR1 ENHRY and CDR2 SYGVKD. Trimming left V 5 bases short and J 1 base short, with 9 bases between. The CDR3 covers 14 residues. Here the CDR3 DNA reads TGTGCCATCAGTCACGACCGTTCTGGAAACACCATATATTTT. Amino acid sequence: CAISHDRSGNTIYF.

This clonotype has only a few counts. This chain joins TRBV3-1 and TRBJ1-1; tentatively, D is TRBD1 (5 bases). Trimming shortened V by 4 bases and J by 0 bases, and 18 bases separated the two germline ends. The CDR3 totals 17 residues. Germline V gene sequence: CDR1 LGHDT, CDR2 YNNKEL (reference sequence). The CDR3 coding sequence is TGTGCCAGCAGCCCATACCAAGGGGTCCACATGAACACTGAAGCTTTCTTT. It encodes CASSPYQGVHMNTEAFF.

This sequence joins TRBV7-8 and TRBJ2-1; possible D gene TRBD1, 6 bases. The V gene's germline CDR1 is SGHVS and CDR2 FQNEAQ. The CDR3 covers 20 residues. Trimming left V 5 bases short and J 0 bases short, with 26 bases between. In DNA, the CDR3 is TGTGCCAGCAGCAAACTAACCACCGGGACATATCTCAGCTCCTACAATGAGCAGTTCTTC. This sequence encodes CASSKLTTGTYLSSYNEQFF.

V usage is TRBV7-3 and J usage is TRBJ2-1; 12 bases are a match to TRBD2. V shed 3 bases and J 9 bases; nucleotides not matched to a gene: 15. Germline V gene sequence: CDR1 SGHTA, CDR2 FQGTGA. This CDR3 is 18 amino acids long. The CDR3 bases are TGTGCCAGCAGCTTGCTACCGGGACTAGCGGGCACCCCGGGTGAGCAGTTCTTC. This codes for CASSLLPGLAGTPGEQFF.

In DNA, the CDR3 is TGCGCCAGCAGCTTGGACGGCAGGAGCTCCTACGAGCAGTACTTC. Its translation is CASSLDGRSSYEQYF. The chain joins TRBV5-1 to TRBJ2-7; D not resolved. The V gene lost 0 bases and the J gene lost 0 bases, with 10 bases spanning the gap. The CDR3 extends over 15 amino acids. CDR1 and CDR2 (germline): SGHRS, YFSETQ.

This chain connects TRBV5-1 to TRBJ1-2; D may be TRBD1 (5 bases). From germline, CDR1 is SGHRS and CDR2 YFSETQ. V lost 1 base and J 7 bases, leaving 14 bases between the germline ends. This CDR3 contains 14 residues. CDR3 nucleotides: TGCGCCAGCAGCTTGCGACGGGGCAGAGGTGGCTACACCTTC. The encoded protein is CASSLRRGRGGYTF.

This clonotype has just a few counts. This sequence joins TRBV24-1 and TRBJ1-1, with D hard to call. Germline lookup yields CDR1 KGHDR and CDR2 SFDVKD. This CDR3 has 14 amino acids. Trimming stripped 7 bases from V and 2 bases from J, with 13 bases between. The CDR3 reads CATRAPGVNTEAFF. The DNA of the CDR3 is TGTGCCACCAGGGCCCCCGGGGTCAACACTGAAGCTTTCTTT.

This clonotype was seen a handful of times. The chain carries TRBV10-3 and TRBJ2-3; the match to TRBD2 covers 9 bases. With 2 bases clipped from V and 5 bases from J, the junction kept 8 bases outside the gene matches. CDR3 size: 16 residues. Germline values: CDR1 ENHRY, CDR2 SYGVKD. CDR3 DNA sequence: TGTGCCATCAGTGAGACGGCGGGGGGGCCAGAAGATACGCAGTATTTT. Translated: CAISETAGGPEDTQYF.

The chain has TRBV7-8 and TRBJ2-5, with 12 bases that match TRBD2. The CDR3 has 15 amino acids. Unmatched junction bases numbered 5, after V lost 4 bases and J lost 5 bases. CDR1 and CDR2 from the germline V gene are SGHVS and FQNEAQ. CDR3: CASSWRLAGDETQYF. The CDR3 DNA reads TGTGCCAGCAGCTGGAGACTAGCGGGAGATGAGACCCAGTACTTC. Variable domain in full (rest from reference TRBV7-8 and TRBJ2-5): GAGVSQSPRYKVAKRGQDVALRCDPISGHVSLFWYQQALGQGPEFLTYFQNEAQLDKSGLPSDRFFAERPEGSVSTLKIQRTQQEDSAVYLCASSWRLAGDETQYFGPGTRLLVL.